The 19 T cell receptor beta chains in this list originate from one sample, sequenced in a study of T cells after yellow fever vaccination. In TCRdb, the 5' RACE reads were re-called with MiXCR into one record per CDR3 protein. The data hold 200,000 to 250,000 distinct CDR3 sequences, with around 3.1% observed a single time. This sample comprised CD4+ T cells sorted from PBMCs, obtained 10 days after the yellow fever booster vaccination. These receptors were taken from a man aged 18 to 30 who received the YFV17D yellow fever vaccine.

This clonotype appeared a few times. The chain recombines TRBV28 with TRBJ2-4, with D unresolved. Trimming shortened V by 7 bases and J by 6 bases, and 19 bases separated the two germline ends. Germline assignment: CDR1 MDHEN and CDR2 SYDVKM. The CDR3 has 15 residues. Here the CDR3 reads CASTQPWADGNIQYF. The CDR3 DNA sequence: TGTGCCAGCACCCAACCCTGGGCAGACGGAAACATTCAGTACTTC.

There are a few counts of this clonotype. This chain links TRBV3-1 with TRBJ2-5; D call uncertain. There are 14 residues in the CDR3. The germline V gene encodes CDR1 LGHDT and CDR2 YNNKEL (reference sequence). Between the trimmed V and J ends, which lost 3 bases and 5 bases, there was a span of 13 bases. CDR3 sequence reads: CASSHGDPRETQYF. CDR3 nucleotide sequence: TGTGCCAGCAGCCATGGTGACCCGAGGGAGACCCAGTACTTC.

This clonotype has more than one count but fewer than ten. The V and J genes are TRBV12-3 or TRBV12-4 and TRBJ2-5, with D uncertain. This CDR3 contains 12 residues. V gave up 3 bases and J gave up 7 bases, with 9 bases separating them. The DNA for the CDR3 is TGTGCCAGCAGTTTGCCGTGGGGGACCCAGTACTTC. It is translated as CASSLPWGTQYF.

This clonotype was seen only a few times. This chain connects TRBV20-1 to TRBJ1-2, with D perhaps TRBD1 (6 bases). This CDR3 has 13 residues. CDR1 DFQATT and CDR2 SNEGSKA come from the germline V gene (reference sequence). The CDR3 sequence is CGGATGTPSGYTF. CDR3 nucleotides: TGCGGGGGGGCTACCGGGACTCCATCAGGCTACACCTTC.

The genes are TRBV5-4 and TRBJ2-7, with a possible D match to TRBD1 (5 bases). This CDR3 is 14 amino acids long. Trimming removed 4 bases at V and 1 base at J, with 12 bases between. CDR1 and CDR2 from the germline V gene are SGHNT and YYREEE (reference sequence). CDR3 in DNA: TGTGCCAGCAGCCCGGGTAAGGGGTCCTACGAGCAGTACGTC. This gives the protein CASSPGKGSYEQYV.

This clonotype was observed a handful of times. This chain links TRBV5-4 with TRBJ2-4; perhaps TRBD2 as D (5 bases). The CDR3 consists of 14 residues. The V and J ends lost 1 base and 7 bases respectively, with 12 bases between them. The V gene's germline CDR1 is SGHNT and CDR2 YYREEE (reference sequence). CDR3 sequence (DNA): TGTGCCAGCAGCTTGCCCGGGGAAGGGAACATTCAGTACTTC. Translation gives CASSLPGEGNIQYF.

In this sample, this clonotype turned up many times. The chain recombines TRBV7-9 with TRBJ1-3, with D unresolved. Germline loops: CDR1 SEHNR, CDR2 FQNEAQ (reference sequence). The length of the CDR3 is 13 residues. V was cut by 3 bases and J by 3 bases, with 6 bases left in between. CDR3 amino acids: CASSFYSGNTIYF. For the CDR3, the DNA is TGTGCCAGCAGCTTTTACAGTGGAAACACCATATATTTT.

This clonotype was counted ten times or more. The chain joins TRBV11-2 to TRBJ2-7; D gene unclear. The CDR3 loop spans 14 amino acids. Between the trimmed V and J ends, which lost 3 bases and 0 bases, there was a span of 9 bases. In germline, CDR1 is SGHAT, CDR2 FQNNGV. The CDR3 reads CASSFGRSSYEQYF. The CDR3 bases are TGTGCCAGCAGCTTCGGACGGAGCTCCTACGAGCAGTACTTC.

This clonotype was observed at least ten times. The chain combines TRBV5-5 with TRBJ2-7; TRBD2 might be the D (6 bases). V was cut by 4 bases and J by 3 bases, with 14 bases left in between. The CDR3 length is 14 residues. Germline CDR1 reads SGHKS; CDR2 reads YYEKEE (reference sequence). CDR3 in amino acids: CASSPSGLFYEQYV. CDR3 DNA sequence: TGTGCCAGCAGCCCCTCGGGACTCTTCTACGAGCAGTACGTC.

The gene calls are TRBV5-1 and TRBJ2-5; D remains unclear. The CDR3 extends over 14 amino acids. Trimming took off 4 bases at V and 2 bases at J, with 12 bases between the two ends. The germline V gene encodes CDR1 SGHRS and CDR2 YFSETQ. The CDR3 DNA reads as TGCGCCAGCAGCCCTGTTGTGGCTCAAGAGACCCAGTACTTC. The encoded protein is CASSPVVAQETQYF.

This clonotype has a count of ten or more. The chain uses TRBV12-3 or TRBV12-4 and TRBJ2-7; 8 nucleotides agree with TRBD1. The ends lost 3 bases at V and 2 bases at J; junction bases unmatched: 9. This CDR3 region has 16 residues. CDR3 protein: CASSFSGTGAPYEQYF. DNA for the CDR3: TGTGCCAGCAGTTTTTCGGGGACAGGTGCCCCCTACGAGCAGTACTTC.

This chain links TRBV18 with TRBJ2-5; D call uncertain. This CDR3 region has 13 residues. CDR1 KGHSH and CDR2 LQKENI come from the germline V gene. Trimming pared 2 bases from V and 4 bases from J, leaving 8 bases between. CDR3 in amino acids: CASSPGDLETQYF. The DNA for the CDR3 is TGTGCCAGCTCACCAGGGGATTTAGAGACCCAGTACTTC.

This rearrangement joins TRBV18 to TRBJ2-3, with D maybe TRBD2 (6 bases). Per the germline V gene, CDR1 is KGHSH and CDR2 is LQKENI. Deletions cut 5 bases from V and 0 bases from J, with 12 bases between. The CDR3 is made up of 15 amino acids. The CDR3 DNA sequence: TGTGCCAGCTCAACGGACTACCTAAGCACAGATACGCAGTATTTT. Its translation is CASSTDYLSTDTQYF. The full variable domain, in which reference TRBV18 and TRBJ2-3 provide the parts outside the CDR3, is NAGVMQNPRHLVRRRGQEARLRCSPMKGHSHVYWYRQLPEEGLKFMVYLQKENIIDESGMPKERFSAEFPKEGPSILRIQQVVRGDSAAYFCASSTDYLSTDTQYFGPGTRLTVL.

This clonotype was seen only a few times. The rearrangement links TRBV5-1 to TRBJ2-7, with 7 positions matching TRBD1. The V gene end was trimmed by 5 bases and the J gene end by 6 bases; junction bases not matched to a gene: 11. This CDR3 spans 14 amino acids. Germline V lookup: CDR1 SGHRS, CDR2 YFSETQ. CDR3 residues: CASRGASTGIEQYF. For the CDR3, the DNA is TGCGCCAGCAGGGGTGCCTCGACAGGGATCGAGCAGTACTTC. Full variable domain (missing parts from reference TRBV5-1 and TRBJ2-7): KAGVTQTPRYLIKTRGQQVTLSCSPISGHRSVSWYQQTPGQGLQFLFEYFSETQRNKGNFPGRFSGRQFSNSRSEMNVSTLELGDSALYLCASRGASTGIEQYFGPGTRLTVT.

Many counts were recorded for this clonotype. The J gene is TRBJ1-6, the V gene TRBV7-2; 8 bases align to TRBD1. The trim removed 5 bases at V and 6 bases at J, leaving 3 bases unmatched. The CDR3 contains 14 residues. Looked up from germline, CDR1 is SGHTA and CDR2 is FQGNSA. The CDR3 protein is CASSEGQGNSPLHF. CDR3 nucleotides: TGTGCCAGCAGCGAAGGACAGGGTAATTCACCCCTCCACTTT.

This clonotype was recorded at least ten times. This chain uses TRBV20-1 with TRBJ1-6; 10 bases are shared with TRBD1. Germline trimming cut 6 bases from V and 7 bases from J; bases unmatched to any gene: 9. The CDR3 consists of 15 residues. The germline gives CDR1 DFQATT, CDR2 SNEGSKA (reference sequence). CDR3 loop: CSARGTGAGNSPLHF. The DNA for the CDR3 is TGCAGTGCGCGAGGGACAGGGGCAGGGAATTCACCCCTCCACTTT.

This clonotype was counted at least ten times. The V gene is TRBV10-3, the J gene TRBJ2-3, with unresolved D. V was clipped by 10 bases and J by 0 bases, with 11 bases between them. The V gene's germline CDR1 is ENHRY and CDR2 SYGVKD. This CDR3 is built from 13 residues. Here the CDR3 reads CATIGPSTDTQYF. As DNA, the CDR3 is TGTGCCACCATCGGACCGAGCACAGATACGCAGTATTTT.

This clonotype was observed a few times. This chain joins TRBV7-2 and TRBJ2-7; TRBD2 agrees at 8 bases. The J segment lost 4 bases and the V segment lost 1 base, leaving 6 bases of the junction unmatched. This CDR3 has 15 residues. Germline CDR1 reads SGHTA; CDR2 reads FQGNSA. CDR3 sequence: CASSLVGSGEYEQYF. The CDR3 DNA reads as TGTGCCAGCAGCTTAGTAGGTAGCGGGGAGTACGAGCAGTACTTC.

The chain combines TRBV29-1 with TRBJ1-1; D call uncertain. Trimming shortened V by 3 bases and J by 0 bases, and 5 bases separated the two germline ends. CDR1 SQVTM and CDR2 ANQGSEA come from the germline V gene. The CDR3 runs 12 residues. DNA of the CDR3: TGCAGCGTTGAGACGGTGAACACTGAAGCTTTCTTT. This translates into CSVETVNTEAFF.